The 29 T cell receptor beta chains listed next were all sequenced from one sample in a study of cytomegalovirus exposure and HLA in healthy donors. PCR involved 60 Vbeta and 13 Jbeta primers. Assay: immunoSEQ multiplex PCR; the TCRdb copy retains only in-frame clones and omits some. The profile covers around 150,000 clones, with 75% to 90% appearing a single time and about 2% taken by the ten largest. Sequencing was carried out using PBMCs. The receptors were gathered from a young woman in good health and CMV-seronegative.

The CDR3 DNA is TGCGCCAGCCTCTCCGGAGACCTAGGAGATTCAGATACGCAGTATTTT. Its translation: CASLSGDLGDSDTQYF. This sequence joins TRBV5-1 and TRBJ2-3, with D uncertain. Trimming left V 7 bases short and J 4 bases short, with 22 bases between. From germline, CDR1 is SGHRS and CDR2 YFSETQ. The CDR3 runs to 16 residues.

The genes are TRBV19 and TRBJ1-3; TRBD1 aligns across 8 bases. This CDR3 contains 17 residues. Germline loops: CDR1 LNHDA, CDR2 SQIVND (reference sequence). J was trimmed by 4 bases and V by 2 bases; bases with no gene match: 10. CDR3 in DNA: TGTGCCAGTAGTATAACTTTGGACAGGGCTACGGGAAACACCATATATTTT. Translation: CASSITLDRATGNTIYF.

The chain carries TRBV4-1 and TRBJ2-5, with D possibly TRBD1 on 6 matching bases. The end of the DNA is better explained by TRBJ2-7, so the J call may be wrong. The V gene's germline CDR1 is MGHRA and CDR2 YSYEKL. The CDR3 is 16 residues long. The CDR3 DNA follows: TGCGCCAGCAGCCAAGAGGCAACAGGGTTCGCCTACGAGCAGTACTTC. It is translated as CASSQEATGFAYEQYF.

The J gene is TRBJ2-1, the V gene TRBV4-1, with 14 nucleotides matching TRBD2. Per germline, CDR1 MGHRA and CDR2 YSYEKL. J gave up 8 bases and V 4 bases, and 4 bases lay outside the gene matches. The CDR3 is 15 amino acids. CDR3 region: CASSPTSGGVYEQFF. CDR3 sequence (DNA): TGCGCCAGCAGCCCGACTAGCGGGGGGGTCTATGAGCAGTTCTTC.

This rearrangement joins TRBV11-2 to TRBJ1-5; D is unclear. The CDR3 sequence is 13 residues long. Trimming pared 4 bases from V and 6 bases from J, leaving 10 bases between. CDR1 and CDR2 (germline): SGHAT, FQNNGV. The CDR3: CASSSDIVQPQHF. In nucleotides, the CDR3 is TGTGCCAGCAGCTCCGACATAGTTCAGCCCCAGCATTTT.

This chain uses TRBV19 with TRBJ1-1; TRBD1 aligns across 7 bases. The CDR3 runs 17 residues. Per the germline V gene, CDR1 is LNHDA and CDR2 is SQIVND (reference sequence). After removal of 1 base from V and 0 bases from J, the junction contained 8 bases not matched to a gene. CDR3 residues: CASSIGPPTGMNTEAFF. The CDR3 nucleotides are TGTGCCAGTAGTATAGGCCCCCCGACAGGGATGAACACTGAAGCTTTCTTT.

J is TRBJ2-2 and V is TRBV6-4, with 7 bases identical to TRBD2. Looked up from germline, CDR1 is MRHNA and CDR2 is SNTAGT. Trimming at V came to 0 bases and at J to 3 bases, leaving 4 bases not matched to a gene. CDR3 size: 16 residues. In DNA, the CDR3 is TGTGCCAGCAGTGACTCGGCGGGGGAGCACACCGGGGAGCTGTTTTTT. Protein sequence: CASSDSAGEHTGELFF.

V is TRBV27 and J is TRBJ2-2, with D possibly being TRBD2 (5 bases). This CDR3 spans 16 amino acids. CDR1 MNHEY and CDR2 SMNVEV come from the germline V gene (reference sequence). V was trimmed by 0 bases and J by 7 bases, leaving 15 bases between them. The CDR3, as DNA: TGTGCCAGCAGTTTATCCGTGGGCCTCGGAGGCGGGGAGCTGTTTTTT. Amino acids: CASSLSVGLGGGELFF.

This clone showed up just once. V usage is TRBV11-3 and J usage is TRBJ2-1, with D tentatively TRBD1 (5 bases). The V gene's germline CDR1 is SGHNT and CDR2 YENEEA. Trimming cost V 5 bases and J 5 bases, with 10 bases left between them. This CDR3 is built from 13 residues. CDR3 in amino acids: CASSARGNNEQFF. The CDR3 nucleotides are TGTGCCAGCAGCGCAAGGGGAAACAATGAGCAGTTCTTC.

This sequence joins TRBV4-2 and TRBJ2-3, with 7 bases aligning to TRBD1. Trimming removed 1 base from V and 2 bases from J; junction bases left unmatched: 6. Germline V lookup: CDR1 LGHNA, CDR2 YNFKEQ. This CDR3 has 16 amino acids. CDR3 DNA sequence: TGTGCCAGCAGCCAAGGGCCCAGGGGGAACACAGATACGCAGTATTTT. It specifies CASSQGPRGNTDTQYF.

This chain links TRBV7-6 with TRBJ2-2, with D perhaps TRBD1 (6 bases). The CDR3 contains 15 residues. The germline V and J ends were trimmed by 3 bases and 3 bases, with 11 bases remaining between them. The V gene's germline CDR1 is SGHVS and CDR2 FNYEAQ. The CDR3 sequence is CASSFPGHDTGELFF. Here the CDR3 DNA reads TGTGCCAGCAGCTTTCCGGGACATGACACCGGGGAGCTGTTTTTT.

CDR3: CASSVYARIETQYF. CDR3 nucleotides: TGTGCCAGCAGTGTCTACGCTAGGATTGAGACCCAGTACTTC. The V gene is TRBV2, the J gene TRBJ2-5, with D hard to call. The CDR3 has 14 residues. Germline V lookup: CDR1 SNHLY, CDR2 FYNNEI. Trimming took off 4 bases at V and 5 bases at J, with 14 bases between the two ends.

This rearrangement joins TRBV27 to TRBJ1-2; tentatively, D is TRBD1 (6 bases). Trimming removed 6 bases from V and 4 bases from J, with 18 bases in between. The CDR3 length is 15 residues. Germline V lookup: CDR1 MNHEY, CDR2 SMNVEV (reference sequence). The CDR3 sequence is CASRVIQGFSYGYTF. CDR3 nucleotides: TGTGCCAGCAGAGTTATACAGGGTTTCAGCTATGGCTACACCTTC.

CDR3 loop: CASSPGTGGFF. The DNA for the CDR3 is TGTGCCAGCTCACCTGGGACAGGGGGTTTCTTC. This rearrangement joins TRBV18 to TRBJ2-1, with 11 bases fitting TRBD1. V lost 3 bases to trimming and J lost 16 bases; unmatched junction nucleotides: 2. The CDR3 has 11 residues. Looked up from germline, CDR1 is KGHSH and CDR2 is LQKENI.

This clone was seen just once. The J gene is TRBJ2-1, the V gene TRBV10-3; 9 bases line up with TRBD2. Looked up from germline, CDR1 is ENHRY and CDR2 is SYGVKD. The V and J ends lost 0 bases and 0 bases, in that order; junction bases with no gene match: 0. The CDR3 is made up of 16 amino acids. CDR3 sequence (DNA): TGTGCCATCAGTGAGTCACTAGCGGGCTCCTACAATGAGCAGTTCTTC. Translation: CAISESLAGSYNEQFF.

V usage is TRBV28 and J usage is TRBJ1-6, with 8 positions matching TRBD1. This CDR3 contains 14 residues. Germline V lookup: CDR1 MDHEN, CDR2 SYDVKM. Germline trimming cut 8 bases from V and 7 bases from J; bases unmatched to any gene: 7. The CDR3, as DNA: TGTGCCAGCGGACCCGGGACAGGAAATTCACCCCTCCACTTT. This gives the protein CASGPGTGNSPLHF.

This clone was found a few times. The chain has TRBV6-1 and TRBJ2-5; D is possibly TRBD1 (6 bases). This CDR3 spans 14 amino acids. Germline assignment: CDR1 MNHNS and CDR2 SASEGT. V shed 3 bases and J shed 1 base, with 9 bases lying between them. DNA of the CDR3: TGTGCCAGCAGTGACCCGACAGGCCAAGAGACCCAGTACTTC. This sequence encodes CASSDPTGQETQYF.

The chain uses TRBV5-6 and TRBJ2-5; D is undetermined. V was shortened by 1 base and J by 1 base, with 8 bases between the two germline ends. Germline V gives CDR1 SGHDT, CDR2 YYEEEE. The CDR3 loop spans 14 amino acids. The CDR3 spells CASSLPGPQETQYF. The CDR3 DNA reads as TGTGCCAGCAGCTTGCCTGGGCCCCAAGAGACCCAGTACTTC.

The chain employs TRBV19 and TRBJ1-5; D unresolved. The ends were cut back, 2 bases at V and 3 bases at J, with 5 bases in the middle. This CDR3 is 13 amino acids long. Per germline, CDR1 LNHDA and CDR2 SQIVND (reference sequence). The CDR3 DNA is TGTGCCAGTAGTATATCAGACAATCAGCCCCAGCATTTT. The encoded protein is CASSISDNQPQHF.

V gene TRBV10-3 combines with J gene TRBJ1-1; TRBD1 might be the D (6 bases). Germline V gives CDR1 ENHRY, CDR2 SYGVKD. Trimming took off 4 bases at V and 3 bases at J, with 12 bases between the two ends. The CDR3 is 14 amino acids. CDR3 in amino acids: CAISVGGPDTEAFF. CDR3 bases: TGTGCCATCAGTGTGGGGGGGCCGGACACTGAAGCTTTCTTT.

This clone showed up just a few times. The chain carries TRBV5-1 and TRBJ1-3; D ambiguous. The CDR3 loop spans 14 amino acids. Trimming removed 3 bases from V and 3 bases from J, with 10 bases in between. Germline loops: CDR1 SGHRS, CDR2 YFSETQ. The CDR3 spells CASSSNSNGNTIYF. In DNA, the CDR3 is TGCGCCAGCAGCTCGAACTCTAATGGAAACACCATATATTTT.

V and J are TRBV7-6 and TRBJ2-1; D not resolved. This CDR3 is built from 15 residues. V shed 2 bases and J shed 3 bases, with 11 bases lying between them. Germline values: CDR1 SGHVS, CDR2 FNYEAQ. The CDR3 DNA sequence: TGTGCCAGCAGCTTACCTGGAGCCGACTACAATGAGCAGTTCTTC. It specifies CASSLPGADYNEQFF.

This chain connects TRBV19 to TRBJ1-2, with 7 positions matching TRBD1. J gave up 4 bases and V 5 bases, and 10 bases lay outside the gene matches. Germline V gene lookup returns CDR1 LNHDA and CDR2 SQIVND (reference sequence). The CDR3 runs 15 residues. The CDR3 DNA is TGTGCCAGTAGTCTTTACAGGGGATCGGCCTATGGCTACACCTTC. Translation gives CASSLYRGSAYGYTF.

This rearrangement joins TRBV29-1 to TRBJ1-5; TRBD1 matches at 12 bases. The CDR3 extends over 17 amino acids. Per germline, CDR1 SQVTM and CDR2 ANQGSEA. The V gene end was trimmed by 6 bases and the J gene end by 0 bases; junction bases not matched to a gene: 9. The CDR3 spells CSVPGTGGSYSNQPQHF. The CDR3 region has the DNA TGCAGCGTCCCCGGGACAGGGGGCTCCTATAGCAATCAGCCCCAGCATTTT. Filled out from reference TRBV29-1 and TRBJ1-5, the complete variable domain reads SAVISQKPSRDICQRGTSLTIQCQVDSQVTMMFWYRQQPGQSLTLIATANQGSEATYESGFVIDKFPISRPNLTFSTLTVSNMSPEDSSIYLCSVPGTGGSYSNQPQHFGDGTRLSIL.

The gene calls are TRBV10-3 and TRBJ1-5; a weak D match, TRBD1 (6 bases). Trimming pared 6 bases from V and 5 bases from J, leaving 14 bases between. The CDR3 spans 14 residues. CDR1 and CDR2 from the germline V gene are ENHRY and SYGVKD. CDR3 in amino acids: CAIRGGEGYQPQHF. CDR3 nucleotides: TGTGCCATCAGAGGGGGGGAAGGCTATCAGCCCCAGCATTTT.

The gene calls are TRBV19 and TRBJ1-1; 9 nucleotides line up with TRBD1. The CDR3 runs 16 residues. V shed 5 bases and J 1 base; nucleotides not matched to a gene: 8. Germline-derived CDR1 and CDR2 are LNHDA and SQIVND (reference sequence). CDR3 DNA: TGTGCCAGTAGTCTCCGGACAGGGGACTCGAACACTGAAGCTTTCTTT. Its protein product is CASSLRTGDSNTEAFF.

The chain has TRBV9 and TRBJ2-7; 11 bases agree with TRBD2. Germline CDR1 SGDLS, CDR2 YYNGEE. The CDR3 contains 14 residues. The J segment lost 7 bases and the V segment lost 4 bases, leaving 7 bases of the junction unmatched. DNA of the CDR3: TGTGCCAGCAGCCTACTAGCGGGGGCTGAGGAGCAGTACTTC. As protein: CASSLLAGAEEQYF.

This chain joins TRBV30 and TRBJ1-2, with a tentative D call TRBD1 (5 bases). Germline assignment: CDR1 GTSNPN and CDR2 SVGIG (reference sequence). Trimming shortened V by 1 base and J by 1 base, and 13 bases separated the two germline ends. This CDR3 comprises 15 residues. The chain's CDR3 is CAWSGRQRRNYGYTF. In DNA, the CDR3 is TGTGCCTGGAGTGGTCGACAGAGACGTAACTATGGCTACACCTTC.

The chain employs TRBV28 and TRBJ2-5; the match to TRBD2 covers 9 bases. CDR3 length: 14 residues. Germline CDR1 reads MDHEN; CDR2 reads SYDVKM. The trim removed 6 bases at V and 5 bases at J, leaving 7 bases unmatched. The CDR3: CASSRVAGVETQYF. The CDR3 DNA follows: TGTGCCAGCAGCCGAGTAGCGGGGGTTGAGACCCAGTACTTC.